Below, one T cell receptor beta chain is given with its context. Antigen: not known. TCRdb re-called the 5' RACE reads, yielding one record per CDR3 amino acid sequence without DNA. This repertoire includes 250,000 or so distinct CDR3 sequences. The entry originates in a study of T cells expressing NK-cell markers. Study observations and caveats: As a fraction of CD8+ T cells, dominant NKG2C+ clonotypes reached roughly 1.0-8% in 5 to 7 donors.

The CDR3 contains 14 residues. The V gene is TRBV12-3 or TRBV12-4, the J gene TRBJ2-1; the D call of TRBD2 rests on TCRdb alone, since no DNA is present to check it. Sequences were obtained from blood T cells: a sorted CD56 or NKG2C T cell subset, CD4+ or CD8+ T cells, or bulk PBMC T cells (not recorded which). This clonotype originated in a woman aged 18 to 69 in good health. The CDR3: CASSLNSLRNEQFF.